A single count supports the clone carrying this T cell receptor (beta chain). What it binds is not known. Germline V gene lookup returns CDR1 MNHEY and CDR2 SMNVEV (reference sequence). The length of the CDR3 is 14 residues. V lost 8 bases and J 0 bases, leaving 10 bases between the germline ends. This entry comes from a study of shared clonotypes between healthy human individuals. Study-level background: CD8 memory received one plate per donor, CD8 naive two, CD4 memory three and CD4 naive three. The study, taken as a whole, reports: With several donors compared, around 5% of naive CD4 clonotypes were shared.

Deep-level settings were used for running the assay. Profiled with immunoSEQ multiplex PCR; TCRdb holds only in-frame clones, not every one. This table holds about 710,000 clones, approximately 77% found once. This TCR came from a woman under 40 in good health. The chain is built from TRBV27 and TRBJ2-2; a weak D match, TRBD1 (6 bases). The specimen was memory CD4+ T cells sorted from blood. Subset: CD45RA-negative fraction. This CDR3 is CASEGQPNTGELFF. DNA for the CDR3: TGTGCCAGCGAGGGACAACCGAACACCGGGGAGCTGTTTTTT.